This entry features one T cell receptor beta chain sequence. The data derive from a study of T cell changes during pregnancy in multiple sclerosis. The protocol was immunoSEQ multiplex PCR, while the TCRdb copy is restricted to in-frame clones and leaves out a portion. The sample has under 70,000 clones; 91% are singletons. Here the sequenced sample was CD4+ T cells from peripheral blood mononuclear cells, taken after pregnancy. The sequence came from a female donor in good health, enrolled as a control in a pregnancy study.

The CDR3 nucleotides read TGTGCCAGCAGCTCGGACAGGGTGAACACTGAAGCTTTCTTT. It codes for CASSSDRVNTEAFF. This chain connects TRBV11-1 to TRBJ1-1, with 8 bases aligning to TRBD1. The length of the CDR3 is 14 residues. Germline values: CDR1 SGHAT, CDR2 FQDESV (reference sequence). J gave up 0 bases and V 4 bases, and 1 base lay outside the gene matches.